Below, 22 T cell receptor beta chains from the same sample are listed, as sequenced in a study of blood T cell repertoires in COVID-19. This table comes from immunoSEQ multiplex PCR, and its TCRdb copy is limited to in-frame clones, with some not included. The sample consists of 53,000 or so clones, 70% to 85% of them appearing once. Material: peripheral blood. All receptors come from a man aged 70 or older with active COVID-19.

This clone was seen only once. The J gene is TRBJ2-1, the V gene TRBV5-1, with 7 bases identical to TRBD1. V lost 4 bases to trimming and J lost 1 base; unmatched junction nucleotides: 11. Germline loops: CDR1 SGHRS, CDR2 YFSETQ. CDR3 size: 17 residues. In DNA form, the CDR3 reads TGCGCCAGCAGCCGGGATACTACAGGGGCTTCCTACAATGAGCAGTTCTTC. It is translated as CASSRDTTGASYNEQFF.

This CDR3 is CATRTSGRNTQYF. The CDR3 nucleotides are TGTGCCACCAGGACTAGCGGGAGGAATACGCAGTATTTT. The chain links TRBV5-8 to TRBJ2-3; 14 bases align to TRBD2. The CDR3 extends over 13 amino acids. Germline V CDR1 and CDR2: SGHTS, YDEGEE. V was pared by 9 bases and J by 7 bases, with 4 bases of the junction left unmatched. The variable domain in full, with the rest retrieved from reference TRBV5-8 and TRBJ2-3, is EAGVTQSPTHLIKTRGQQATLRCSPISGHTSVYWYQQALGLGLQFLLWYDEGEERNRGNFPPRFSGRQFPNYSSELNVNALELEDSALYLCATRTSGRNTQYFGPGTRLTVL.

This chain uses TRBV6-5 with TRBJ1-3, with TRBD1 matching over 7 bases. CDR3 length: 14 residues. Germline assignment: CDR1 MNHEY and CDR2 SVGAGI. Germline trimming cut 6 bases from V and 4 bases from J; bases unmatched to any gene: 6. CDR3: CASSKQGLGNTIYF. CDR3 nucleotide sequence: TGTGCCAGCAGCAAACAGGGGCTCGGAAACACCATATATTTT.

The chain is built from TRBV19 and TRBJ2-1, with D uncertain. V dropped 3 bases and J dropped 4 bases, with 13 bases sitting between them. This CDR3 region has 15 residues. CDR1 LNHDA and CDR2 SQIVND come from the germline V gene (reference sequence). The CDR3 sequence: CASSIEDIRYNEQFF. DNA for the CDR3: TGTGCCAGTAGTATTGAAGACATTCGATACAATGAGCAGTTCTTC.

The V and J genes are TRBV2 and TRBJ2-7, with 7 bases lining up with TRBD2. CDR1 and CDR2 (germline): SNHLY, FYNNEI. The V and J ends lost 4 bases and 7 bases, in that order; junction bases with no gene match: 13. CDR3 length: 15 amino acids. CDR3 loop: CASSGTSVKSGEQYF. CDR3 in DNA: TGTGCCAGCAGTGGCACTAGCGTGAAATCGGGGGAGCAGTACTTC.

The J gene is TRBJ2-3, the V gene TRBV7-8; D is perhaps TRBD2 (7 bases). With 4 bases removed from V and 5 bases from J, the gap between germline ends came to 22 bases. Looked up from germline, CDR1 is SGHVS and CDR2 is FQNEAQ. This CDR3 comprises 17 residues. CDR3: CASSSPSGAGVVDTQYF. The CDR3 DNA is TGTGCCAGCAGCTCGCCCTCAGGGGCGGGAGTCGTAGATACGCAGTATTTT.

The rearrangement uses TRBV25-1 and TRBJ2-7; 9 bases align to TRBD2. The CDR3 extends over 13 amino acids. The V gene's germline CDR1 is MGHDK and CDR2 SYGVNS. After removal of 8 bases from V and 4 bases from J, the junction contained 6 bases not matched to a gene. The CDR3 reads CASRGGAYYEQYF. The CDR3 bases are TGTGCCAGCCGCGGGGGGGCGTATTACGAGCAGTACTTC.

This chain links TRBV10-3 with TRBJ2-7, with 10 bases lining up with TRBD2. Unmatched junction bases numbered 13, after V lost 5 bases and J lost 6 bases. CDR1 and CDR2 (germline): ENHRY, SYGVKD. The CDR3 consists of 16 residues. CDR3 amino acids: CAISIAGTSDPLEQYF. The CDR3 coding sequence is TGTGCCATCAGTATCGCCGGGACTAGCGACCCTCTCGAGCAGTACTTC.

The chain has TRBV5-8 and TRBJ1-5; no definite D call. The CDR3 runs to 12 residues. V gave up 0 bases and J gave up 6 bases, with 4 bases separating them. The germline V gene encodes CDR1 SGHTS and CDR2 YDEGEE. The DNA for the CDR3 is TGTGCCAGCAGCTTGGTAGCTCAGCCCCAGCATTTT. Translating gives CASSLVAQPQHF.

The DNA of the CDR3 is TGTGCCACCAGCCTCCGAATAGCGGGAGGCACAGATACGCAGTATTTT. This encodes CATSLRIAGGTDTQYF. V is TRBV15 and J is TRBJ2-3; TRBD2 matches at 9 bases. Germline V gene sequence: CDR1 LNHNV, CDR2 YYDKDF (reference sequence). Germline trimming cut 5 bases from V and 1 base from J; bases unmatched to any gene: 7. The CDR3 is made up of 16 amino acids. The variable domain in full, with the rest retrieved from reference TRBV15 and TRBJ2-3, is DAMVIQNPRYQVTQFGKPVTLSCSQTLNHNVMYWYQQKSSQAPKLLFHYYDKDFNNEADTPDNFQSRRPNTSFCFLDIRSPGLGDTAMYLCATSLRIAGGTDTQYFGPGTRLTVL.

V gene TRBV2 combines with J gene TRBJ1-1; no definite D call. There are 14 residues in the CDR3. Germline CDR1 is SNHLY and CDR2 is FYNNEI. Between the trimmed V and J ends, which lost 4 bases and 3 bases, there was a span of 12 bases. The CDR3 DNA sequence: TGTGCCAGCAGTGTGGCAGGAGGAGACACTGAAGCTTTCTTT. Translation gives CASSVAGGDTEAFF.

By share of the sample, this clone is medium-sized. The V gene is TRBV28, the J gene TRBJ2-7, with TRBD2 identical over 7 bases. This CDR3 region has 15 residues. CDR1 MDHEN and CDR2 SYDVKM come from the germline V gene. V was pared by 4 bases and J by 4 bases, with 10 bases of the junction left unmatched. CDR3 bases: TGTGCCAGCAGTTCCCAGGGAGCGGGGAATTACGAGCAGTACTTC. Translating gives CASSSQGAGNYEQYF.

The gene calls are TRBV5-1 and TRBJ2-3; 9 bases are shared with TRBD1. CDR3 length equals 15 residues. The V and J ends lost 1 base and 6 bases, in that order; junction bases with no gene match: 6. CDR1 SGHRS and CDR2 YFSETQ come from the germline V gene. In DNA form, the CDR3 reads TGCGCCAGCAGCTTGATGGGACAGGGCCCCGATACGCAGTATTTT. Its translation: CASSLMGQGPDTQYF.

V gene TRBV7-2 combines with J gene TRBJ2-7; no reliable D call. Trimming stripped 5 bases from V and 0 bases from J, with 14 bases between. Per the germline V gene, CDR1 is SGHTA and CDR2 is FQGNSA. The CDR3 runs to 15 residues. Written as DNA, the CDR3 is TGTGCCAGCAGCCCCCGGGTCAGCAGCTCCTACGAGCAGTACTTC. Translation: CASSPRVSSSYEQYF.

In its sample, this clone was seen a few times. The CDR3 bases are TGTGCCAGCAGCTTGTCGGCAGGGATGAACACTGAAGCTTTCTTT. This encodes CASSLSAGMNTEAFF. The chain employs TRBV5-5 and TRBJ1-1; a weak D match, TRBD1 (5 bases). The V gene's germline CDR1 is SGHKS and CDR2 YYEKEE (reference sequence). The CDR3 loop spans 15 amino acids. The V and J ends lost 1 base and 0 bases respectively, with 10 bases between them.

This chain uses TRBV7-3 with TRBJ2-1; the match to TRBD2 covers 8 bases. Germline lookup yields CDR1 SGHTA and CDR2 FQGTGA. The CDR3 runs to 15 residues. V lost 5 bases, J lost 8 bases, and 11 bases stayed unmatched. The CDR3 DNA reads TGTGCCAGCAGCCCTAGCGGGTCTAGGGTTGATGAGCAGTTCTTC. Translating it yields CASSPSGSRVDEQFF.

In DNA form, the CDR3 reads TGTGCCAGCAGCGTAGAGGCAGGGGAAGGGACAGATACGCAGTATTTT. Amino acid sequence: CASSVEAGEGTDTQYF. This sequence joins TRBV9 and TRBJ2-3; perhaps TRBD1 as D (6 bases). The CDR3 totals 16 residues. With 0 bases removed from V and 3 bases from J, the gap between germline ends came to 14 bases. Germline values: CDR1 SGDLS, CDR2 YYNGEE.

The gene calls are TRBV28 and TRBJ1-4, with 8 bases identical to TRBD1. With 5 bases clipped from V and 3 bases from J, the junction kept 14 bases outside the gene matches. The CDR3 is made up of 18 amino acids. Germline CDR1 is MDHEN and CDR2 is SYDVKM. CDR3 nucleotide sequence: TGTGCCAGCAGTGAACCCCCAGGCAGGGGGCCAGCTAATGAAAAACTGTTTTTT. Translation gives CASSEPPGRGPANEKLFF.

The CDR3 DNA reads as TGTGCCAGCAGCCCTTCAGGCGTCGGGGAGCTGTTTTTT. Translation: CASSPSGVGELFF. The chain joins TRBV4-2 to TRBJ2-2; unclear D gene. V was shortened by 4 bases and J by 7 bases, with 10 bases between the two germline ends. CDR1 and CDR2 from the germline V gene are LGHNA and YNFKEQ. The CDR3 has 13 amino acids.

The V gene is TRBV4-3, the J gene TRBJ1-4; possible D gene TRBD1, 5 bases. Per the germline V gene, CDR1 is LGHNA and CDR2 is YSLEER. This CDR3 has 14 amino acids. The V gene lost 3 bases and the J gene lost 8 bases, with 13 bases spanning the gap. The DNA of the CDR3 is TGCGCCAGCAGCCATCGATTGGGGGGAGAAAAACTGTTTTTT. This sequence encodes CASSHRLGGEKLFF.

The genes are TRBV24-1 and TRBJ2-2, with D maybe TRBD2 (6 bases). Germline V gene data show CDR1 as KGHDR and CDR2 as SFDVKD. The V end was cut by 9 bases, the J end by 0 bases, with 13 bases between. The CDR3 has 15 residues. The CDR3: CATSRDLANTGELFF. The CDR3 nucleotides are TGTGCCACCTCGCGGGACTTAGCGAACACCGGGGAGCTGTTTTTT.

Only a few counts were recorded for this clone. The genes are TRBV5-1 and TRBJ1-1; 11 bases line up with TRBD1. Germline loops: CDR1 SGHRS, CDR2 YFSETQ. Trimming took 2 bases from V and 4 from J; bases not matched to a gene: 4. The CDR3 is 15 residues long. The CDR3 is CASSLRTGGGTEAFF. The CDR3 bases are TGCGCCAGCAGCTTAAGGACAGGGGGCGGCACTGAAGCTTTCTTT.